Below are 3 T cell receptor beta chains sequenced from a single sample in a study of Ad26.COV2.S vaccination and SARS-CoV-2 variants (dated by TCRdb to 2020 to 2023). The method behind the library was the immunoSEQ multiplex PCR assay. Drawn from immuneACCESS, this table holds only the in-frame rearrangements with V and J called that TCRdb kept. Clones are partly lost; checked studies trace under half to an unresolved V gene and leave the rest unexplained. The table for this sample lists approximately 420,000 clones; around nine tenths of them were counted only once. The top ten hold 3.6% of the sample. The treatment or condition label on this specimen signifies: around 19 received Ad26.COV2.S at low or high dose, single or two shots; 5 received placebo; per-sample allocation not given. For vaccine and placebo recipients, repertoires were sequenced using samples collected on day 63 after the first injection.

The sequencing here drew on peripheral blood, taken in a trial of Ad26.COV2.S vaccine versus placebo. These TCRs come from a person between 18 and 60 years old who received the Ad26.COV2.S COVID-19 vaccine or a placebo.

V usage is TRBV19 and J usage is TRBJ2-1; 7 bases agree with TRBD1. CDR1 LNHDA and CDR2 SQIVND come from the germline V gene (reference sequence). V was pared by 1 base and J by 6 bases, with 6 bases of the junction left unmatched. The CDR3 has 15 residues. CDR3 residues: CASSIVGYRGNEQFF. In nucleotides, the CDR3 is TGTGCCAGTAGTATAGTAGGTTACAGGGGCAATGAGCAGTTCTTC.

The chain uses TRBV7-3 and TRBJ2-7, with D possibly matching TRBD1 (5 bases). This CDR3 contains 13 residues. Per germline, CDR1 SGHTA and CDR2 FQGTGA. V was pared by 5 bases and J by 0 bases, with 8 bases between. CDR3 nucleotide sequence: TGTGCCAGCAGCCCCAGGGCCTCCTACGAGCAGTACTTC. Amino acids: CASSPRASYEQYF.

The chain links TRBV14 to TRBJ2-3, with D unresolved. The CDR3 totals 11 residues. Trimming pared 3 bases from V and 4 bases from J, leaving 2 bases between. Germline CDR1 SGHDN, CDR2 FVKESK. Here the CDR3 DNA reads TGTGCCAGCAGCCAGGCAGATACGCAGTATTTT. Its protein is CASSQADTQYF.